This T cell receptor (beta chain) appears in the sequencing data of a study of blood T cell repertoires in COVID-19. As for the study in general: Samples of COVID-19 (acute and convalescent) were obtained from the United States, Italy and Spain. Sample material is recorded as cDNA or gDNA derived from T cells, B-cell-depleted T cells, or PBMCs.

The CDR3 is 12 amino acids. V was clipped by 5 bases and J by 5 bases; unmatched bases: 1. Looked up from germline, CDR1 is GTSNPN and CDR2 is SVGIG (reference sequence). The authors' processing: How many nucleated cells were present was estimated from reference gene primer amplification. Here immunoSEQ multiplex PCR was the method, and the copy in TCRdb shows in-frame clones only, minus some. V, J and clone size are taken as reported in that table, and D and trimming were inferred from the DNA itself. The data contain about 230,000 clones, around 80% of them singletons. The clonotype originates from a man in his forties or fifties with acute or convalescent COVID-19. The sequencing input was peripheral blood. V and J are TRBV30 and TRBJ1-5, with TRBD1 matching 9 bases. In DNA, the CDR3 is TGTGCCTGGGGGGACAGGGATCAGCCCCAGCATTTT. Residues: CAWGDRDQPQHF.